This is a list of T cell receptor beta chains from one sample in a study of T cells in Graves' hyperthyroidism and ophthalmopathy. Via MiXCR, TCRdb re-called the multiplex PCR reads, giving one row per CDR3 protein. Here the sample spans 200,000 to 300,000 distinct CDR3 sequences, about 24% being singletons. Sequencing was carried out using blood. Receptors were obtained from a woman in her 40s with Graves' ophthalmopathy. Each CDR3 is given with its conserved first and last residue. D genes are given only for firm matches. Clone size is shown for a subset of rows, as once, few, many or a class of expanded clone.

v_gene,j_gene,abundance,d_gene,CDR3aa,CDR3nt
TRBV12-3/TRBV12-4,TRBJ1-2,.,.,CASRGGAPYGYTF,TGTGCCAGTCGGGGGGGGGCCCCCTATGGCTACACCTTC
TRBV20-1,TRBJ2-7,.,.,CSTSRDISYEQYF,TGCAGTACGTCTCGGGACATATCCTACGAGCAGTACTTC
TRBV29-1,TRBJ1-2,.,.,CSVDQGIGYTF,TGCAGCGTTGACCAGGGAATCGGCTACACCTTC
TRBV9,TRBJ2-7,many,TRBD2,CASNAGEGFYEQYF,TGTGCCAGCAACGCGGGAGAAGGCTTCTACGAGCAGTACTTC
TRBV7-9,TRBJ2-5,many,TRBD1,CASSLARTGGETQYF,TGTGCCAGCAGCTTAGCCAGGACAGGGGGAGAGACCCAGTACTTC
TRBV5-1,TRBJ2-5,.,.,CASSLDRDQTQYF,TGCGCCAGCAGCTTGGACAGGGACCAAACCCAGTACTTC
TRBV29-1,TRBJ2-7,many,.,CSVESILGRYF,TGCAGCGTTGAATCCATCCTTGGACGGTACTTC
TRBV2,TRBJ1-3,many,.,CASSEEGVSGNTIYF,TGTGCCAGCAGTGAGGAGGGGGTATCTGGAAACACCATATATTTT
TRBV15,TRBJ2-7,.,.,CATSRDVPDGEQYF,TGTGCCACCAGCAGAGATGTACCAGACGGAGAGCAGTACTTC
TRBV6-5,TRBJ2-5,.,TRBD1,CASSYSRQGRETQYF,TGTGCCAGCAGTTACTCGAGACAGGGACGAGAGACCCAGTACTTC
TRBV28,TRBJ2-4,many,.,CASSLGPRAKNIQYF,TGTGCCAGCAGTTTAGGCCCGAGAGCCAAAAACATTCAGTACTTC
TRBV12-3/TRBV12-4,TRBJ2-3,many,.,CASSFRGSTDTQYF,TGTGCCAGCAGTTTCAGGGGATCCACAGATACGCAGTATTTT
TRBV27,TRBJ2-7,.,.,CASSPLGASGSRATEQYF,TGTGCCAGCAGTCCCTTGGGTGCCAGCGGGTCCCGGGCCACCGAGCAGTACTTC
TRBV12-3/TRBV12-4,TRBJ1-2,many,.,CASSQYEQGSDYGYTF,TGTGCCAGCAGTCAGTATGAACAGGGCTCGGACTATGGCTACACCTTC
TRBV2,TRBJ2-7,many,TRBD1,CASRGQGGAYEQYF,TGTGCCAGCAGGGGACAGGGGGGGGCCTACGAGCAGTACTTC
TRBV9,TRBJ2-5,many,.,CASSVATRGLQETQYF,TGTGCCAGCAGCGTAGCTACCCGGGGATTACAAGAGACCCAGTACTTC
TRBV3-2,TRBJ2-7,many,.,CASSPWQGMGYEQYF,TGTGCCAGCAGCCCCTGGCAGGGGATGGGCTACGAGCAGTACTTC
TRBV6-1,TRBJ1-5,.,.,CASSFLGDSNQPQHF,TGTGCCAGCAGCTTCTTGGGTGATAGCAATCAGCCCCAGCATTTT
TRBV20-1,TRBJ2-7,.,.,CSARDGLKGSYEQCF,TGCAGTGCTAGAGATGGGCTGAAGGGCTCCTACGAGCAGTGCTTC
TRBV4-2,TRBJ1-2,many,.,CASSQVVAGQNYGYTF,TGTGCCAGCAGCCAAGTGGTAGCAGGGCAGAACTATGGCTACACCTTC
TRBV12-3/TRBV12-4,TRBJ2-4,many,.,CASRAGGTKNIQYF,TGTGCCAGCAGGGCCGGGGGCACCAAAAACATTCAGTACTTC
TRBV20-1,TRBJ2-2,.,TRBD2,CSARVRLAASHNSTGELFF,TGCAGTGCTAGAGTGAGGCTAGCGGCGAGCCATAACTCCACCGGGGAGCTGTTTTTT
TRBV20-1,TRBJ2-5,many,.,CSAREFSDQYF,TGCAGTGCTAGAGAGTTCTCTGACCAGTACTTC
TRBV18,TRBJ2-1,few,.,CASSPSYAEGPYNEQFF,TGTGCCAGCTCACCTTCGTACGCGGAGGGCCCTTACAATGAGCAGTTCTTC
TRBV28,TRBJ2-5,many,TRBD2,CASRPRTSGRAGETQYF,TGTGCCAGCAGGCCACGGACTAGCGGGAGGGCCGGGGAGACCCAGTACTTC
TRBV7-2,TRBJ2-5,many,.,CASSLRGVDQETQYF,TGTGCCAGCAGCTTAAGGGGGGTAGACCAAGAGACCCAGTACTTC
TRBV29-1,TRBJ1-3,.,.,CSIRGAVGNTIYF,TGCAGCATCAGGGGTGCAGTGGGAAACACCATATATTTT
TRBV12-3/TRBV12-4,TRBJ2-2,many,TRBD2,CAYTSGRYTGELFF,TGTGCCTACACCAGCGGGAGGTACACCGGGGAGCTGTTTTTT
TRBV6-1,TRBJ2-7,.,TRBD2,CASRKGGGEQYF,TGTGCCAGCAGAAAGGGCGGGGGGGAGCAGTACTTC
TRBV20-1,TRBJ2-7,.,TRBD2,CSASDGGGEEQYF,TGCAGTGCTAGCGACGGGGGGGGCGAAGAGCAGTACTTC
TRBV30,TRBJ2-1,.,.,CAWRFIGSYNEQFF,TGTGCCTGGAGGTTCATTGGTTCCTACAATGAGCAGTTCTTC
TRBV24-1,TRBJ2-2,many,TRBD2,CATSDPLLRGGRTNTGELFF,TGTGCCACCAGTGATCCCCTCCTTAGGGGCGGGAGGACCAACACCGGGGAGCTGTTTTTT
TRBV2,TRBJ1-2,many,TRBD1,CASSGQGSYGYTF,TGTGCCAGCAGTGGACAGGGGAGCTATGGCTACACCTTC
TRBV7-9,TRBJ2-7,many,TRBD2,CASSLSSGSPYEQYF,TGTGCCAGCAGCTTATCCAGCGGGAGTCCTTACGAGCAGTACTTC
TRBV28,TRBJ2-7,.,TRBD1,CASSSAGTGDHEQYF,TGTGCCAGCAGTTCAGCCGGGACAGGGGACCACGAGCAGTACTTC
TRBV11-2,TRBJ2-7,.,.,CASSLDQGFYEQYF,TGTGCCAGCAGCTTAGATCAGGGCTTCTACGAGCAGTACTTC
TRBV28,TRBJ1-2,.,.,CASRNSPNYGYTF,TGTGCCAGCAGAAACAGCCCAAACTATGGCTACACCTTC
TRBV4-3,TRBJ2-5,.,TRBD1,CASSQDRGGETQYF,TGCGCCAGCAGCCAGGACAGGGGTGGGGAGACCCAGTACTTC
TRBV7-9,TRBJ2-5,many,TRBD2,CASSLDGGSGRFQETQYF,TGTGCCAGCAGCTTAGACGGAGGAAGCGGGAGATTCCAAGAGACCCAGTACTTC
TRBV27,TRBJ2-7,.,.,CASSLGTKYEQYF,TGTGCCAGCAGTTTAGGCACTAAATACGAGCAGTACTTC
TRBV3-1,TRBJ2-7,many,.,CASSQLPGQSYEQYF,TGTGCCAGCAGCCAGCTTCCTGGACAGTCCTACGAGCAGTACTTC
TRBV6-5,TRBJ1-2,many,.,CASSYSEPGGNGYTF,TGTGCCAGCAGTTACTCCGAGCCTGGCGGGAATGGCTACACCTTC
TRBV5-1,TRBJ1-1,.,.,CASSPPSSGTEAFF,TGCGCCAGCAGCCCACCTTCGAGCGGTACTGAAGCTTTCTTT
TRBV5-1,TRBJ2-2,many,TRBD2,CASSHQPGLADTGELFF,TGCGCCAGCAGCCACCAACCGGGACTAGCGGACACCGGGGAGCTGTTTTTT
TRBV6-5,TRBJ1-2,many,.,CASSYSILTRYGYTF,TGTGCCAGCAGTTACTCGATCCTGACTCGATATGGCTACACCTTC
TRBV2,TRBJ1-5,many,.,CASSDRGPGAGQPQHF,TGTGCCAGCAGTGATCGGGGACCCGGGGCGGGTCAGCCCCAGCATTTT
TRBV27,TRBJ1-1,many,.,CASSYGHVGSAQNTEAFF,TGTGCCAGCAGTTACGGGCATGTTGGCTCCGCCCAGAACACTGAAGCTTTCTTT
TRBV7-3,TRBJ2-7,many,.,CASSPRGAGTTQYF,TGTGCCAGCAGCCCAAGGGGGGCGGGTACGACGCAGTACTTC
TRBV6-5,TRBJ2-2,.,.,CASSYLMVGELFF,TGTGCCAGCAGTTACTTAATGGTCGGGGAGCTGTTTTTT
TRBV7-9,TRBJ1-2,.,TRBD1,CASSASGTDYGYTF,TGTGCCAGCAGCGCATCCGGGACAGACTATGGCTACACCTTC
TRBV13,TRBJ2-5,many,.,CASSLLATETQYF,TGTGCCAGCAGCTTACTAGCGACTGAGACCCAGTACTTC
TRBV7-9,TRBJ1-6,.,.,CASSLARQSSPLHF,TGTGCCAGCAGCTTAGCGCGCCAAAGTTCACCCCTCCACTTT
TRBV28,TRBJ1-1,few,.,CASSQTPGPNTEAFF,TGTGCCAGCAGTCAAACCCCGGGGCCGAACACTGAAGCTTTCTTT
TRBV7-9,TRBJ2-7,many,TRBD2,CASSLLAGGPGEQYF,TGTGCCAGCAGCTTACTAGCGGGAGGGCCCGGGGAGCAGTACTTC
TRBV30,TRBJ1-2,many,.,CAWSRGEVYGYTF,TGTGCCTGGAGCAGGGGCGAAGTCTATGGCTACACCTTC
TRBV10-2,TRBJ1-2,many,.,CASSGQYGYTF,TGCGCCAGCAGCGGACAGTATGGCTACACCTTC
TRBV10-3,TRBJ2-7,.,.,CAISDLYEQYF,TGTGCCATCAGTGACCTTTACGAGCAGTACTTC
TRBV29-1,TRBJ1-3,many,.,CSVYGGNTIYF,TGCAGCGTTTACGGTGGAAACACCATATATTTT